Shown below are 14 T cell receptor beta chains from a single sample sequenced in a study of metastatic and nonmetastatic thyroid tumors. TCRdb re-processed the PCR reads through MiXCR. This sample has 2,000 or so clones, with 35% to 45% found just once. Among the patients, none had received any treatment before thyroid surgery. Source material: adjacent normal tissue. The receptors here all came from a female donor with papillary thyroid cancer or a benign thyroid nodule (not recorded which). Some clones in this sample may be carry-over from other donors' samples.

V usage is TRBV2 and J usage is TRBJ1-4; no firm D call. Germline CDR1 SNHLY, CDR2 FYNNEI. The CDR3 spans 14 residues. Trimming pared 6 bases from V and 3 bases from J, leaving 11 bases between. CDR3 coding DNA: TGTGCCAGCAGCCCCTCTGTCGCTAATGAAAAACTGTTTTTT. This translates into CASSPSVANEKLFF. The full variable domain, with the rest looked up from reference TRBV2 and TRBJ1-4, is EPEVTQTPSHQVTQMGQEVILRCVPISNHLYFYWYRQILGQKVEFLVSFYNNEISEKSEIFDDQFSVERPDGSNFTLKIRSTKLEDSAMYFCASSPSVANEKLFFGSGTQLSVL.

This clone was observed a handful of times. The V and J genes are TRBV19 and TRBJ2-7; possible D gene TRBD1, 7 bases. This CDR3 region has 12 residues. Germline V gene sequence: CDR1 LNHDA, CDR2 SQIVND (reference sequence). V dropped 5 bases and J dropped 7 bases, with 12 bases sitting between them. CDR3 protein: CASSATGREQYF. Written as DNA, the CDR3 is TGTGCCAGTAGTGCGACAGGGAGGGAGCAGTACTTC.

This chain joins TRBV11-2 and TRBJ2-1; possible D gene TRBD1, 8 bases. The V gene's germline CDR1 is SGHAT and CDR2 FQNNGV. The CDR3 loop spans 15 amino acids. Deletions cut 7 bases from V and 4 bases from J, with 17 bases between. The CDR3 nucleotides read TGTGCCAGCATTACAGGGGGGGGACAATACAATGAGCAGTTCTTC. Its translation: CASITGGGQYNEQFF.

This chain uses TRBV20-1 with TRBJ2-1, with 10 bases that match TRBD2. The CDR3 has 15 residues. Germline assignment: CDR1 DFQATT and CDR2 SNEGSKA (reference sequence). With V trimmed by 0 bases and J by 10 bases, 9 bases remained unmatched. The CDR3 sequence is CSARDHLAGVPEQFF. The CDR3 DNA sequence: TGCAGTGCTAGAGATCACCTAGCGGGAGTCCCCGAGCAGTTCTTC.

The rearrangement joins TRBV27 to TRBJ2-7; TRBD1 might be the D (5 bases). The CDR3 is 12 residues long. Trimming stripped 7 bases from V and 3 bases from J, with 10 bases between. The germline CDR1 and CDR2 sequences are MNHEY and SMNVEV (reference sequence). CDR3 coding DNA: TGTGCCAGCATTCAGGGCGGCTACGAGCAGTACTTC. As protein: CASIQGGYEQYF.

Note on this clone: The junction departs from the called germline gene at one end, perhaps through a read error. This chain joins TRBV5-1 and TRBJ2-3, with 8 bases identical to TRBD2. Germline V gene data show CDR1 as SGHRS and CDR2 as YFSETQ. The CDR3 runs to 19 residues. CDR3 DNA sequence: TGCGTCAGCAAACCAGACCCGGGTTTTGCGGGAGGTGGCACAGATACGCAGTATTTT. Residues: CVSKPDPGFAGGGTDTQYF.

The chain is built from TRBV6-6 and TRBJ1-3; TRBD1 is a possible D gene (6 bases). CDR3 length: 15 amino acids. Germline V gene sequence: CDR1 MNHNY, CDR2 SVGAGI (reference sequence). Trimming removed 0 bases at V and 2 bases at J, with 8 bases between. The CDR3 sequence is CASSYSGTTGNTIYF. CDR3 sequence (DNA): TGTGCCAGCAGTTACTCCGGGACAACTGGAAACACCATATATTTT.

The chain has TRBV19 and TRBJ2-7, with D possibly matching TRBD2 (6 bases). The CDR3 runs 15 residues. Between the trimmed V and J ends, which lost 4 bases and 3 bases, there was a span of 16 bases. In germline, CDR1 is LNHDA, CDR2 SQIVND (reference sequence). DNA of the CDR3: TGTGCCAGTAGTAATGGGGGGACTTCTCTCTACGAGCAGTACTTC. Its protein is CASSNGGTSLYEQYF.

J is TRBJ2-1 and V is TRBV5-1, with D unclear. Germline V gene data show CDR1 as SGHRS and CDR2 as YFSETQ. The ends were cut back, 3 bases at V and 1 base at J, with 8 bases in the middle. The CDR3 loop spans 14 amino acids. CDR3 DNA sequence: TGCGCCAGCAGCTCAGGTCCTTCCTACAATGAGCAGTTCTTC. It codes for CASSSGPSYNEQFF.

This clone was recorded a few times. V is TRBV10-2 and J is TRBJ2-7; the D is unclear. The CDR3 length is 11 residues. The V gene's germline CDR1 is WSHSY and CDR2 SAAADI. Trimming took off 6 bases at V and 0 bases at J, with 3 bases between the two ends. The CDR3 bases are TGCGCCAGCAGAGGCTCCTACGAGCAGTACTTC. Its protein is CASRGSYEQYF.

The chain links TRBV9 to TRBJ1-6; 12 bases agree with TRBD1. This CDR3 region has 15 residues. After removal of 3 bases from V and 10 bases from J, the junction contained 5 bases not matched to a gene. Germline-derived CDR1 and CDR2 are SGDLS and YYNGEE. The CDR3 sequence is CASSAGTGGRSPLHF. The CDR3 region has the DNA TGTGCCAGCAGCGCCGGGACAGGGGGCAGGTCACCCCTCCACTTT.

This clone has only a few counts. J is TRBJ2-3 and V is TRBV6-1; no definite D call. The V and J ends lost 4 bases and 6 bases respectively, with 8 bases between them. Per germline, CDR1 MNHNS and CDR2 SASEGT. The CDR3 runs 12 residues. This CDR3 reads CASSVSWDTQYF. CDR3 DNA: TGTGCCAGCAGTGTCAGCTGGGATACGCAGTATTTT.

This clone was counted a few times. The V gene is TRBV6-1, the J gene TRBJ2-1; 7 bases agree with TRBD2. The germline V gene encodes CDR1 MNHNS and CDR2 SASEGT. The CDR3 extends over 15 amino acids. Trimming at V came to 2 bases and at J to 5 bases, leaving 6 bases not matched to a gene. CDR3 residues: CASSEWASGHNEQFF. The CDR3 DNA sequence: TGTGCCAGCAGTGAATGGGCTAGCGGACACAATGAGCAGTTCTTC.

A few counts support this clone. The chain uses TRBV6-2 or TRBV6-3 and TRBJ2-7; D possibly corresponds to TRBD2 (5 bases). Trimming took off 4 bases at V and 3 bases at J, with 16 bases between the two ends. Germline CDR1 reads MNHEY; CDR2 reads SVGEGT. The CDR3 is 15 amino acids. This CDR3 is CASSFGLGAVYEQYF. DNA for the CDR3: TGTGCCAGCAGTTTTGGACTCGGTGCGGTCTACGAGCAGTACTTC.